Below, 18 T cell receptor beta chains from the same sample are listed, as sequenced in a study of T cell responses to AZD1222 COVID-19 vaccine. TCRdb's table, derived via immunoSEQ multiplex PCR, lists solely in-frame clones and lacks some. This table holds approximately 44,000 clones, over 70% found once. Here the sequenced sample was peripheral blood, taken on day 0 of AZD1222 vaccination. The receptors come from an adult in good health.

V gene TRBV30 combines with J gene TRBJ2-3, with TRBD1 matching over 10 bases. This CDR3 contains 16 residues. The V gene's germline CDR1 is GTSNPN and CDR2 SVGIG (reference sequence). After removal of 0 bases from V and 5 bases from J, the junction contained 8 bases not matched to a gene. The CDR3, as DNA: TGTGCCTGGAGTGTGACCGAGGGACAGGGGATAGATACGCAGTATTTT. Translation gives CAWSVTEGQGIDTQYF.

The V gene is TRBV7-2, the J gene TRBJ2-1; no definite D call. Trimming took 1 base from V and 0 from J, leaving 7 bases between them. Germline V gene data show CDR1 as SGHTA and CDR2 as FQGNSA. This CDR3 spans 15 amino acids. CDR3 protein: CASSLEASSYNEQFF. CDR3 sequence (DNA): TGTGCCAGCAGCTTAGAGGCGAGCTCCTACAATGAGCAGTTCTTC.

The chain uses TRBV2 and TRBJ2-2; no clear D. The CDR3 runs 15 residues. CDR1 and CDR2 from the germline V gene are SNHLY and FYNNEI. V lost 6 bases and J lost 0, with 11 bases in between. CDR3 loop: CASSALGSNTGELFF. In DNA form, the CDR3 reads TGTGCCAGCAGCGCCCTCGGCTCGAACACCGGGGAGCTGTTTTTT. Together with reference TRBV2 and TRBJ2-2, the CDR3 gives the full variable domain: EPEVTQTPSHQVTQMGQEVILRCVPISNHLYFYWYRQILGQKVEFLVSFYNNEISEKSEIFDDQFSVERPDGSNFTLKIRSTKLEDSAMYFCASSALGSNTGELFFGEGSRLTVL.

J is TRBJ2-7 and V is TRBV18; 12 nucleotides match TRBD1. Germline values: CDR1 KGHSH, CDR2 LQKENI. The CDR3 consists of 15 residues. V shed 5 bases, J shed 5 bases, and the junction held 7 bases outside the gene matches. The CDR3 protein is CASSGTGTGGHEQYF. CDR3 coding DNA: TGTGCCAGCTCAGGTACCGGGACAGGGGGCCACGAGCAGTACTTC.

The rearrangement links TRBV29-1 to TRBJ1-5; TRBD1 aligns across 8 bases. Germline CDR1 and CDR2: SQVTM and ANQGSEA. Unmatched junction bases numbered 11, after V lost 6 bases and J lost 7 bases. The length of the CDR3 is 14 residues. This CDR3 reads CSVSTGGLGQPQHF. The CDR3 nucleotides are TGCAGCGTATCCACAGGGGGGCTTGGACAGCCCCAGCATTTT.

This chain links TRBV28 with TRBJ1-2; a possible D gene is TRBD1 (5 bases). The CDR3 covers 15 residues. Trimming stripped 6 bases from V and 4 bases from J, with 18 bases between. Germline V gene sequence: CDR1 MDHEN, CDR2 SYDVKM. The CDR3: CASRTLRGAPYGYTF. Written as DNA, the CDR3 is TGTGCCAGCAGGACCCTAAGGGGAGCCCCCTATGGCTACACCTTC.

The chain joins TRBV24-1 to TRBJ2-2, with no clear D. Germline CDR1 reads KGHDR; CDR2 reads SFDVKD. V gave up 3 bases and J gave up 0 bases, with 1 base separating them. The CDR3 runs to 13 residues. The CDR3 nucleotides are TGTGCCACCAGTGATCCGAACACCGGGGAGCTGTTTTTT. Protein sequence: CATSDPNTGELFF.

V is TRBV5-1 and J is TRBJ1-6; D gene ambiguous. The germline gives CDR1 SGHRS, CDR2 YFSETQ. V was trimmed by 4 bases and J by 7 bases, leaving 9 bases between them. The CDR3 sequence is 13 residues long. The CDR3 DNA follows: TGCGCCAGCAGCGTAACAGAGAATTCACCCCTCCACTTT. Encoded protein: CASSVTENSPLHF.

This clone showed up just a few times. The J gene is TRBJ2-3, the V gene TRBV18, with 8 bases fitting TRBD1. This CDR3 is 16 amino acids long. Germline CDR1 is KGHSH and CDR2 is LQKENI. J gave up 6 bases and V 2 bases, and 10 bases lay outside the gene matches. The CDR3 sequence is CASSPDTGGSGDTQYF. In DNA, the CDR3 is TGTGCCAGCTCACCAGATACAGGGGGATCAGGGGATACGCAGTATTTT.

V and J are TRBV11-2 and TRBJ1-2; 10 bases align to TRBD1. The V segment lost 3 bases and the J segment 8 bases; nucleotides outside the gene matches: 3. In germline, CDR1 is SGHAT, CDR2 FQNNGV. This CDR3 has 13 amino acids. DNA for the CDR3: TGTGCCAGCAGCTTGGGACAGGGGTTAGGCTACACCTTC. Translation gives CASSLGQGLGYTF.

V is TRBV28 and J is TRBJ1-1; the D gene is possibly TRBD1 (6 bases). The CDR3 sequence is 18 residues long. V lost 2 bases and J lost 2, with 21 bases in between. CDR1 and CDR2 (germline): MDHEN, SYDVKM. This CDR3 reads CASSLLTTGIDRNTEAFF. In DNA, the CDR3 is TGTGCCAGCAGTTTACTTACAACAGGGATAGATAGAAACACTGAAGCTTTCTTT. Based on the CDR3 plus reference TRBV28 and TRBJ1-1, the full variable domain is DVKVTQSSRYLVKRTGEKVFLECVQDMDHENMFWYRQDPGLGLRLIYFSYDVKMKEKGDIPEGYSVSREKKERFSLILESASTNQTSMYLCASSLLTTGIDRNTEAFFGQGTRLTVV.

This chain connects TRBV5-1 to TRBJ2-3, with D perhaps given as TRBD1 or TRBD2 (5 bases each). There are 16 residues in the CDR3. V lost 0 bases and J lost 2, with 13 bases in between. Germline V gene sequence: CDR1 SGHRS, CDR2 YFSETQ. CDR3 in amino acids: CASSLAGTDITDTQYF. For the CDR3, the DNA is TGCGCCAGCAGCTTGGCCGGGACGGACATCACAGATACGCAGTATTTT. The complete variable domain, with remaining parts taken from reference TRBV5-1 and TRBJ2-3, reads KAGVTQTPRYLIKTRGQQVTLSCSPISGHRSVSWYQQTPGQGLQFLFEYFSETQRNKGNFPGRFSGRQFSNSRSEMNVSTLELGDSALYLCASSLAGTDITDTQYFGPGTRLTVL.

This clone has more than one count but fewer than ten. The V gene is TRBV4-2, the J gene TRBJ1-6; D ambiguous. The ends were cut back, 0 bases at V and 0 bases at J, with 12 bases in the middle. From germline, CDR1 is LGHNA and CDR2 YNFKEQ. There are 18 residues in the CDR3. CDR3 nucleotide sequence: TGTGCCAGCAGCCAAGAGGAGTGGAGGAGCTCCTATAATTCACCCCTCCACTTT. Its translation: CASSQEEWRSSYNSPLHF.

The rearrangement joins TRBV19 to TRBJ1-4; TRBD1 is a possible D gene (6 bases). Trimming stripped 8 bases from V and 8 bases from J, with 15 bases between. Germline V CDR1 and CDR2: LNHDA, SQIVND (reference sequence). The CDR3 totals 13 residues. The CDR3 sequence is CASLTGVGEKLFF. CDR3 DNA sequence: TGTGCCAGTTTGACAGGAGTTGGAGAAAAACTGTTTTTT.

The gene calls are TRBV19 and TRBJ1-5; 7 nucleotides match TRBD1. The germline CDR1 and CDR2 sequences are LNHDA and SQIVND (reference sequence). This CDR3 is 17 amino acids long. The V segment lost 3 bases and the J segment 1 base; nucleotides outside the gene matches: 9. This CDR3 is CASSIPTDRASNQPQHF. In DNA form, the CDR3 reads TGTGCCAGTAGTATCCCAACTGACAGGGCCAGCAATCAGCCCCAGCATTTT.

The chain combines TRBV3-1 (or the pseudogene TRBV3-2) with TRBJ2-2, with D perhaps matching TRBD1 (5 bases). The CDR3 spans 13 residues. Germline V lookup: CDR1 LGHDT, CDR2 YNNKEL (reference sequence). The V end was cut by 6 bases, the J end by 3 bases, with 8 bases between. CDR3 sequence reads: CASRQAYTGELFF. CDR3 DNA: TGTGCCAGCAGACAGGCGTACACCGGGGAGCTGTTTTTT.

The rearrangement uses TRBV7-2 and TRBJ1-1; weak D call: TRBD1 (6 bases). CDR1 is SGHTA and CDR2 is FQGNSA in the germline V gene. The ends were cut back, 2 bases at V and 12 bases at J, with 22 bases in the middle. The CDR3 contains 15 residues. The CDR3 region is CASSLRGGQGVEPFF. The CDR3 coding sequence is TGTGCCAGCAGCTTAAGGGGGGGACAAGGGGTAGAACCTTTCTTT.

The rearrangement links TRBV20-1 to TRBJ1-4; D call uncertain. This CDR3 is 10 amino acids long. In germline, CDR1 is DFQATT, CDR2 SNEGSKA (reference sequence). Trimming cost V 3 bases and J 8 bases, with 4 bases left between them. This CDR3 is CSASLEKLFF. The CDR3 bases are TGCAGTGCTAGCTTGGAAAAACTGTTTTTT.